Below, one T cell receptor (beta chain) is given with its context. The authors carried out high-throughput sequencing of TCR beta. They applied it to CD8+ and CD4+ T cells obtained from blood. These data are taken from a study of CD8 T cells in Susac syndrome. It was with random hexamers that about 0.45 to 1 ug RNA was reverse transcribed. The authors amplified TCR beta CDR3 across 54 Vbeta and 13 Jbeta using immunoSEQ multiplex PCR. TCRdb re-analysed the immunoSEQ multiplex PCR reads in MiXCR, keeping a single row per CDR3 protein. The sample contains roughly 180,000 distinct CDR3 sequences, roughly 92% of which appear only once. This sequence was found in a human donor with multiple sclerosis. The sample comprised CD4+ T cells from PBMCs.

This CDR3 is CSVVSPRRSTDTQYF. Written as DNA, the CDR3 is TGCAGCGTTGTGTCCCCGCGCCGTAGCACAGATACGCAGTATTTT. This rearrangement joins TRBV29-1 to TRBJ2-3; D gene ambiguous. This CDR3 is built from 15 residues. Germline values: CDR1 SQVTM, CDR2 ANQGSEA. V gave up 4 bases and J gave up 0 bases, with 14 bases separating them.